The clone carrying this T cell receptor beta chain was recorded many times. TCRdb re-called the 5' RACE reads with MiXCR, one entry per CDR3 protein. The sample yields some 150,000 distinct CDR3 sequences, 5% to 8% seen once. This entry comes from a study of T cells after yellow fever vaccination. V dropped 7 bases and J dropped 3; count of bases not matched to a gene: 4. The CDR3 runs 13 residues. The sample in question was CD4+ T cells sorted from PBMCs, obtained 10 days after the yellow fever booster vaccination. This TCR was recovered from a man aged 25 to 45 who received the YFV17D yellow fever vaccine. V gene TRBV12-3 or TRBV12-4 combines with J gene TRBJ2-7; 9 bases match TRBD2. The CDR3 region has the DNA TGTGCCAGCACACGGCGGGAGGGCTACGAGCAGTACTTC. Amino acids: CASTRREGYEQYF.